These T cell receptor beta chains were read from a single sample in a study of T cell changes during pregnancy in multiple sclerosis. The table came from immunoSEQ multiplex PCR; TCRdb's copy has only in-frame clones and leaves some out. The sample lists roughly 48,000 clones; around 94% were seen once. The sample consisted of CD4+ T cells from peripheral blood mononuclear cells, taken in the second trimester of pregnancy. These receptors all come from a female donor in good health, enrolled as a control in a pregnancy study. Each CDR3 is given with its conserved first and last residue. Fields, in order: J gene, D gene, CDR3 length, clone size, V gene, CDR3 protein, CDR3 DNA. The D gene is left open where the match is weak. A row's size may be missing; if present it is once, few, many or a size class.

J gene: TRBJ2-1; D gene: TRBD1; CDR3 length: 15; clone size: -; V gene: TRBV19; CDR3 protein: CASRSGQGGRNEQFF; CDR3 DNA: TGTGCCAGTAGATCCGGACAGGGGGGAAGGAATGAGCAGTTCTTC
J gene: TRBJ2-5; D gene: TRBD1; CDR3 length: 15; clone size: -; V gene: TRBV28; CDR3 protein: CASSSGTGQKETQYF; CDR3 DNA: TGTGCCAGCAGTTCGGGGACGGGACAGAAAGAGACCCAGTACTTC
J gene: TRBJ2-7; D gene: -; CDR3 length: 13; clone size: -; V gene: TRBV18; CDR3 protein: CASSPGLAREQYF; CDR3 DNA: TGTGCCAGCTCACCCGGACTTGCACGCGAGCAGTACTTC
J gene: TRBJ2-5; D gene: TRBD2; CDR3 length: 15; clone size: -; V gene: TRBV5-1; CDR3 protein: CASSTESGGAVTQYF; CDR3 DNA: TGCGCCAGCAGCACCGAGAGCGGGGGGGCCGTGACCCAGTACTTC
J gene: TRBJ1-4; D gene: TRBD1; CDR3 length: 14; clone size: -; V gene: TRBV28; CDR3 protein: CASSLPLTGEKLFF; CDR3 DNA: TGTGCCAGCAGTTTGCCCTTGACAGGGGAAAAACTGTTTTTT
J gene: TRBJ2-3; D gene: -; CDR3 length: 14; clone size: -; V gene: TRBV5-1; CDR3 protein: CASSFKGSTDTQYF; CDR3 DNA: TGCGCCAGCAGCTTTAAGGGGTCCACAGATACGCAGTATTTT
J gene: TRBJ2-3; D gene: -; CDR3 length: 16; clone size: -; V gene: TRBV21-1; CDR3 protein: CASSKLGGRSTDTQYF; CDR3 DNA: TGTGCCAGCAGCAAACTAGGGGGCCGTAGCACAGATACGCAGTATTTT
J gene: TRBJ1-1; D gene: TRBD1; CDR3 length: 14; clone size: -; V gene: TRBV19; CDR3 protein: CASRGGQTNTEAFF; CDR3 DNA: TGTGCCAGTAGAGGGGGACAGACGAACACTGAAGCTTTCTTT
J gene: TRBJ2-3; D gene: TRBD2; CDR3 length: 16; clone size: -; V gene: TRBV4-2; CDR3 protein: CASSQAAGGGTDTQYF; CDR3 DNA: TGTGCCAGCAGCCAAGCGGCGGGGGGTGGCACAGATACGCAGTATTTT
J gene: TRBJ1-3; D gene: -; CDR3 length: 18; clone size: -; V gene: TRBV21-1; CDR3 protein: CASSKASRAPLPGNTIYF; CDR3 DNA: TGTGCCAGCAGCAAAGCAAGCAGGGCACCGCTCCCTGGAAACACCATATATTTT
J gene: TRBJ1-1; D gene: TRBD1; CDR3 length: 14; clone size: -; V gene: TRBV7-9; CDR3 protein: CASSMHTGGTEAFF; CDR3 DNA: TGTGCCAGCAGCATGCACACAGGGGGCACTGAAGCTTTCTTT
J gene: TRBJ2-1; D gene: -; CDR3 length: 16; clone size: few; V gene: TRBV4-1; CDR3 protein: CASSQQGLVSYNEQFF; CDR3 DNA: TGCGCCAGCAGCCAACAGGGGCTAGTGTCCTACAATGAGCAGTTCTTC
J gene: TRBJ1-2; D gene: -; CDR3 length: 12; clone size: -; V gene: TRBV28; CDR3 protein: CASSPRFYGYTF; CDR3 DNA: TGTGCCAGCAGTCCGAGGTTCTATGGCTACACCTTC
J gene: TRBJ2-7; D gene: TRBD1; CDR3 length: 15; clone size: -; V gene: TRBV4-1; CDR3 protein: CASSHGTGGSYEQYF; CDR3 DNA: TGCGCCAGCAGCCACGGGACAGGGGGCTCCTACGAGCAGTACTTC
J gene: TRBJ2-7; D gene: -; CDR3 length: 16; clone size: -; V gene: TRBV28; CDR3 protein: CASSSNVDSGSYEQYF; CDR3 DNA: TGTGCCAGCAGTTCGAACGTGGACTCAGGCTCCTACGAGCAGTACTTC
J gene: TRBJ2-7; D gene: TRBD1; CDR3 length: 15; clone size: -; V gene: TRBV5-5; CDR3 protein: CASSTGARSSYEQYF; CDR3 DNA: TGTGCCAGCAGTACAGGGGCCAGGAGCTCCTACGAGCAGTACTTC
J gene: TRBJ2-4; D gene: TRBD1; CDR3 length: 16; clone size: once; V gene: TRBV13; CDR3 protein: CASSAYRGLAKNIQYF; CDR3 DNA: TGTGCCAGCAGCGCCTACAGGGGCCTAGCCAAAAACATTCAGTACTTC
J gene: TRBJ1-1; D gene: TRBD1; CDR3 length: 15; clone size: -; V gene: TRBV6-1; CDR3 protein: CASWDRGEVNTEAFF; CDR3 DNA: TGTGCCAGCTGGGACAGGGGTGAAGTGAACACTGAAGCTTTCTTT
J gene: TRBJ2-7; D gene: -; CDR3 length: 13; clone size: -; V gene: TRBV5-1; CDR3 protein: CASSLDLASEQYF; CDR3 DNA: TGCGCCAGCAGCTTGGACCTAGCGAGTGAGCAGTACTTC
J gene: TRBJ1-3; D gene: -; CDR3 length: 19; clone size: -; V gene: TRBV7-2; CDR3 protein: CASSLALRSGGHSGNTIYF; CDR3 DNA: TGTGCCAGCAGCTTAGCTCTTCGGTCGGGGGGCCACTCTGGAAACACCATATATTTT
J gene: TRBJ2-1; D gene: TRBD2; CDR3 length: 16; clone size: -; V gene: TRBV5-1; CDR3 protein: CASSLDTTSGIREQFF; CDR3 DNA: TGCGCCAGCAGCTTGGATACTACTAGCGGGATACGGGAGCAGTTCTTC
J gene: TRBJ2-3; D gene: -; CDR3 length: 15; clone size: -; V gene: TRBV29-1; CDR3 protein: CSAVKQGSVTDTQYF; CDR3 DNA: TGCAGCGCTGTGAAACAGGGTTCAGTCACAGATACGCAGTATTTT
J gene: TRBJ2-2; D gene: TRBD2; CDR3 length: 15; clone size: -; V gene: TRBV5-4; CDR3 protein: CASSPGLDFAGELFF; CDR3 DNA: TGTGCCAGCAGCCCGGGACTAGATTTTGCCGGGGAGCTGTTTTTT
J gene: TRBJ1-6; D gene: -; CDR3 length: 15; clone size: -; V gene: TRBV28; CDR3 protein: CASSLWGEVDSPLHF; CDR3 DNA: TGTGCCAGCAGTTTATGGGGGGAGGTGGATTCACCCCTCCACTTT
J gene: TRBJ2-2; D gene: TRBD1; CDR3 length: 18; clone size: -; V gene: TRBV28; CDR3 protein: CASSSLPGQGENTGELFF; CDR3 DNA: TGTGCCAGCAGTTCACTTCCGGGACAGGGTGAGAACACCGGGGAGCTGTTTTTT
J gene: TRBJ2-7; D gene: -; CDR3 length: 14; clone size: -; V gene: TRBV4-2; CDR3 protein: CASSQDRQGNEQYF; CDR3 DNA: TGTGCCAGCAGCCAAGATCGGCAGGGGAACGAGCAGTACTTC
J gene: TRBJ2-5; D gene: -; CDR3 length: 13; clone size: -; V gene: TRBV7-2; CDR3 protein: CASAQGGRGTQYF; CDR3 DNA: TGTGCCAGCGCCCAGGGGGGACGGGGGACCCAGTACTTC
J gene: TRBJ1-2; D gene: -; CDR3 length: 15; clone size: -; V gene: TRBV10-3; CDR3 protein: CAISEKQGGFRGYTF; CDR3 DNA: TGTGCCATCAGTGAAAAGCAGGGTGGGTTCCGTGGCTACACCTTC
J gene: TRBJ2-7; D gene: TRBD2; CDR3 length: 17; clone size: -; V gene: TRBV30; CDR3 protein: CAWSVLGGSGTSYEQYF; CDR3 DNA: TGTGCCTGGAGTGTATTGGGCGGGAGTGGAACCTCCTACGAGCAGTACTTC
J gene: TRBJ2-1; D gene: -; CDR3 length: 13; clone size: -; V gene: TRBV4-1; CDR3 protein: CASSHYGSPPEFF; CDR3 DNA: TGCGCCAGCAGCCATTACGGGTCGCCGCCGGAGTTCTTC
J gene: TRBJ1-3; D gene: TRBD1; CDR3 length: 14; clone size: -; V gene: TRBV28; CDR3 protein: CASSIRGTGNTIYF; CDR3 DNA: TGTGCCAGCAGCATCAGGGGGACTGGAAACACCATATATTTT